This is a list of T cell receptor beta chains from one sample in a study of OX40 agonist ivuxolimab in advanced cancers. Profiled with immunoSEQ multiplex PCR; TCRdb holds only in-frame clones, not every one. The table includes under 100,000 clones, about nine tenths detected once. The material sequenced was CD4+ or CD8+ T cells sorted from blood, taken in a trial of the OX40 agonist ivuxolimab. The receptors originated from an adult with an advanced solid tumor such as melanoma, head and neck, liver or kidney cancer. Each CDR3 is given with its conserved first and last residue. D genes are given only for firm matches. Some rows have no size entry. The others give once, few or many, or a class for an expanded clone.

NA	TRBJ2-3	TRBV21-1	NA	CASSKGPDGGRADTQYF	TGTGCCAGCAGCAAAGGCCCTGATGGAGGGAGGGCAGATACGCAGTATTTT
NA	TRBJ2-3	TRBV7-2	NA	CASSLWGLNTDTQYF	TGTGCCAGCAGCTTATGGGGGTTAAACACAGATACGCAGTATTTT
TRBD1	TRBJ1-1	TRBV10-3	NA	CAISESGTGATMNTEAFF	TGTGCCATCAGTGAGTCGGGGACAGGGGCTACTATGAACACTGAAGCTTTCTTT
TRBD1	TRBJ1-4	TRBV9	NA	CASSVSGQGDEKLFF	TGTGCCAGCAGCGTGTCCGGACAGGGGGATGAAAAACTGTTTTTT
NA	TRBJ1-2	TRBV9	NA	CASSVEDQAGYTF	TGTGCCAGCAGCGTAGAGGACCAAGCTGGCTACACCTTC
TRBD1	TRBJ1-4	TRBV5-1	once	CASRITGTGGEKLFF	TGCGCCAGCAGAATAACCGGGACAGGGGGAGAAAAACTGTTTTTT
TRBD1	TRBJ1-2	TRBV9	NA	CASSVAGGYYYGYTF	TGTGCCAGCAGCGTAGCAGGGGGCTACTACTATGGCTACACCTTC
NA	TRBJ1-1	TRBV27	NA	CASSLQGPMAIEAFF	TGTGCCAGCAGTTTACAAGGACCGATGGCCATTGAAGCTTTCTTT
NA	TRBJ1-3	TRBV7-9	NA	CASRDSGNTIYF	TGTGCCAGCCGGGACTCTGGAAACACCATATATTTT
TRBD2	TRBJ2-7	TRBV6-1	NA	CASSAGGLAGYEQYF	TGTGCCAGCAGTGCGGGGGGACTAGCGGGGTACGAGCAGTACTTC
NA	TRBJ1-1	TRBV7-6	NA	CASSLARSGRRDTEAFF	TGTGCCAGCAGCTTAGCGCGGTCAGGCCGGAGGGACACTGAAGCTTTCTTT
NA	TRBJ2-1	TRBV29-1	NA	CSVDYGNSYNEQFF	TGCAGCGTTGATTACGGAAACTCCTACAATGAGCAGTTCTTC
NA	TRBJ2-7	TRBV4-3	once	CASSLGRGSEQYF	TGCGCCAGCAGCCTGGGCCGCGGAAGCGAGCAGTACTTC
NA	TRBJ2-3	TRBV7-3	NA	CASSGSGGPTDTQYF	TGTGCCAGCAGCGGAAGCGGCGGGCCCACAGATACGCAGTATTTT
NA	TRBJ1-1	TRBV19	NA	CASSIGDRTEAFF	TGTGCCAGTAGTATAGGAGATCGGACTGAAGCTTTCTTT
TRBD2	TRBJ2-3	TRBV9	once	CASSSGLADTDTQYF	TGTGCCAGCAGCTCCGGACTAGCGGACACAGATACGCAGTATTTT
NA	TRBJ1-5	TRBV6-8	NA	CASHKTEFSNQPQHF	TGTGCCAGCCATAAAACAGAGTTTAGCAATCAGCCCCAGCATTTT
TRBD1	TRBJ2-7	TRBV5-3	once	CARSPRQGTMYEQYF	TGTGCCAGAAGTCCCCGACAGGGAACCATGTACGAGCAGTACTTC
TRBD2	TRBJ2-7	TRBV9	NA	CASSVGAGVYEQYF	TGTGCCAGCAGCGTAGGGGCGGGGGTCTACGAGCAGTACTTC
TRBD1	TRBJ2-7	TRBV7-2	NA	CASSWDRWSYEQYF	TGTGCCAGCAGCTGGGACAGGTGGTCCTACGAGCAGTACTTC
NA	TRBJ2-7	TRBV9	NA	CASSAGRGPSYEQYF	TGTGCCAGCAGCGCGGGGCGCGGGCCGTCCTACGAGCAGTACTTC
NA	TRBJ1-4	TRBV2	NA	CASSEWRGNNEKLFF	TGTGCCAGCAGTGAATGGCGGGGGAATAATGAAAAACTGTTTTTT
NA	TRBJ2-5	TRBV2	NA	CASSEVPGKDVTQYF	TGTGCCAGCAGTGAAGTTCCAGGGAAGGACGTGACCCAGTACTTC
TRBD2	TRBJ2-1	TRBV7-6	NA	CASSLNGGGINEQFF	TGTGCCAGCAGCTTAAATGGCGGGGGGATCAATGAGCAGTTCTTC
NA	TRBJ1-5	TRBV13	few	CASSLGNQPQHF	TGTGCCAGCAGTTTGGGCAATCAGCCCCAGCATTTT
TRBD1	TRBJ1-1	TRBV5-6	once	CASSPTFGTGVNTEAFF	TGTGCCAGCAGCCCCACCTTCGGAACAGGGGTGAACACTGAAGCTTTCTTT
NA	TRBJ2-7	TRBV5-5	NA	CASSLDDRLYEQYF	TGTGCCAGCAGCTTGGATGACAGGCTCTACGAGCAGTACTTC
NA	TRBJ2-2	TRBV6-5	NA	CASKIDLGDQGELFF	TGTGCCAGCAAGATAGATTTGGGGGACCAGGGGGAGCTGTTTTTT
NA	TRBJ2-7	TRBV14	NA	CASSHLSGTIYEQYF	TGTGCCAGCAGCCATTTGTCGGGGACGATCTACGAGCAGTACTTC
NA	TRBJ1-1	TRBV30	NA	CAWRRAVNTEAFF	TGTGCCTGGAGGAGAGCGGTGAACACTGAAGCTTTCTTT
NA	TRBJ2-6	TRBV9	NA	CASSVASGDKFSGANVLTF	TGTGCCAGCAGCGTAGCTTCCGGGGACAAATTCTCTGGGGCCAACGTCCTGACTTTC
NA	TRBJ2-2	TRBV5-1	once	CASSWRQPDTGELFF	TGCGCCAGCAGCTGGAGGCAGCCTGACACCGGGGAGCTGTTTTTT
NA	TRBJ2-3	TRBV11-2	once	CASSLGVTDTQYF	TGTGCCAGCAGCTTAGGGGTCACAGATACGCAGTATTTT
TRBD1	TRBJ1-2	TRBV5-8	NA	CASSLRGQTLYGYTF	TGTGCCAGCAGCTTGAGGGGACAGACTCTTTACGGCTACACCTTC
NA	TRBJ1-4	TRBV7-8	NA	CASSPGRGSTNEKLFF	TGTGCCAGCAGCCCAGGACGGGGATCAACTAATGAAAAACTGTTTTTT
NA	TRBJ2-7	TRBV4-1	NA	CASAHSAEYEQYF	TGCGCCAGCGCCCACTCGGCGGAATACGAGCAGTACTTC
TRBD2	TRBJ2-3	TRBV10-3	NA	CAIGSGGETDTQYF	TGTGCCATCGGAAGTGGGGGGGAGACAGATACGCAGTATTTT
NA	TRBJ1-2	TRBV4-1	NA	CASSQVGVNYGYTF	TGCGCCAGCAGCCAAGTGGGGGTTAACTATGGCTACACCTTC
NA	TRBJ2-7	TRBV4-3	NA	CASSQGRDTSYEQYF	TGCGCCAGCAGCCAAGGGCGGGACACTTCCTACGAGCAGTACTTC
NA	TRBJ1-2	TRBV4-1	few	CASSPGDNYGYTF	TGCGCCAGCAGCCCAGGGGATAACTATGGCTACACCTTC